What follows are 8 T cell receptor beta chains derived from one specimen sequenced in a study of blood T cell repertoires in COVID-19. Here immunoSEQ multiplex PCR was the method, and the copy in TCRdb shows in-frame clones only, minus some. Here the sample spans 250,000 or so clones, about nine tenths being singletons. The sample comprised PBMCs or T cells enriched from blood (not recorded which). These receptors were taken from a woman aged 25 to 45 with acute COVID-19.

CDR3 sequence: CSVGLNSGSTDTQYF. CDR3 coding DNA: TGCAGCGTTGGGCTGAATAGCGGGAGCACAGATACGCAGTATTTT. This rearrangement joins TRBV29-1 to TRBJ2-3; 7 bases align to TRBD2. The CDR3 is made up of 15 amino acids. V lost 4 bases to trimming and J lost 0 bases; unmatched junction nucleotides: 7. Germline V CDR1 and CDR2: SQVTM, ANQGSEA.

A note on this clone: Other DNA sequences within the sample encode an identical CDR3. The CDR3 region is CASSSGLSYEQYF. CDR3 bases: TGTGCCAGCAGTTCGGGACTCTCCTACGAGCAGTACTTC. This chain connects TRBV27 to TRBJ2-7, with D perhaps matching TRBD2 (6 bases). Germline CDR1 is MNHEY and CDR2 is SMNVEV (reference sequence). The CDR3 covers 13 residues. V was cut by 4 bases and J by 0 bases, with 7 bases left in between.

The chain employs TRBV7-6 and TRBJ2-3; possible D gene TRBD2, 6 bases. Trimming left V 1 base short and J 6 bases short, with 14 bases between. This CDR3 region has 15 residues. Germline V lookup: CDR1 SGHVS, CDR2 FNYEAQ. CDR3 amino acids: CASSLEVGGGDTQYF. The CDR3 nucleotides read TGTGCCAGCAGCTTAGAAGTGGGAGGAGGGGATACGCAGTATTTT.

This clone has a handful of counts. V is TRBV6-2 or TRBV6-3 and J is TRBJ1-5; 9 bases match TRBD1. The CDR3 loop spans 16 amino acids. J gave up 6 bases and V 2 bases, and 8 bases lay outside the gene matches. Germline V gene data show CDR1 as MNHEY and CDR2 as SVGEGT. This CDR3 is CASSYRQGVSFQPQHF. CDR3 bases: TGTGCCAGCAGTTACCGACAGGGGGTATCGTTTCAGCCCCAGCATTTT.

This rearrangement joins TRBV7-2 to TRBJ2-7; 8 nucleotides agree with TRBD1. Germline V gene lookup returns CDR1 SGHTA and CDR2 FQGNSA. The V segment lost 4 bases and the J segment 0 bases; nucleotides outside the gene matches: 8. The CDR3 consists of 16 residues. Written as DNA, the CDR3 is TGTGCCAGCAGCTCGCTGGGACAGGCGAGCTCCTACGAGCAGTACTTC. Translation gives CASSSLGQASSYEQYF.

The chain recombines TRBV5-6 with TRBJ2-4, with TRBD1 identical over 7 bases. Germline V CDR1 and CDR2: SGHDT, YYEEEE. The length of the CDR3 is 14 residues. V dropped 3 bases and J dropped 5; count of bases not matched to a gene: 5. CDR3 residues: CASSSGTAENIQYF. DNA for the CDR3: TGTGCCAGCAGCTCGGGGACAGCGGAAAACATTCAGTACTTC.

This chain uses TRBV7-9 with TRBJ2-7; the D gene is possibly TRBD1 (5 bases). The CDR3 runs 14 residues. Germline V gives CDR1 SEHNR, CDR2 FQNEAQ (reference sequence). Trimming removed 1 base from V and 5 bases from J, with 12 bases in between. The CDR3 DNA follows: TGTGCCAGCAGCTTAGTTGCAGGGATAGACGAGCAGTACTTC. As protein: CASSLVAGIDEQYF.

V is TRBV2 and J is TRBJ2-7, with D possibly TRBD1 on 6 matching bases. The V end lost 6 bases, the J end lost 4 bases, and 7 bases lay between the germline ends. There are 11 residues in the CDR3. Looked up from germline, CDR1 is SNHLY and CDR2 is FYNNEI. CDR3 in amino acids: CASRTGYEQYF. The DNA of the CDR3 is TGTGCCAGCAGGACAGGTTACGAGCAGTACTTC.